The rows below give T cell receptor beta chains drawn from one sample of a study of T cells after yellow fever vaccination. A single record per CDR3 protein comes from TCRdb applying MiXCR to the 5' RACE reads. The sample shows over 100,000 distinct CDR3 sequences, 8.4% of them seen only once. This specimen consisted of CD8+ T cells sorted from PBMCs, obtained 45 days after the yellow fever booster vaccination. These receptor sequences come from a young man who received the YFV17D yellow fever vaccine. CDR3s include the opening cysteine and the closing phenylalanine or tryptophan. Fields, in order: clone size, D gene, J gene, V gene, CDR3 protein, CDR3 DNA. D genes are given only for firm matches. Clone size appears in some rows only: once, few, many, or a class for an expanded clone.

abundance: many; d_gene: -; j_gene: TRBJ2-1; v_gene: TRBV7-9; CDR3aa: CASSPPLGSYNEQFF; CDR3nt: TGTGCCAGCAGCCCCCCCCTAGGATCCTACAATGAGCAGTTCTTC
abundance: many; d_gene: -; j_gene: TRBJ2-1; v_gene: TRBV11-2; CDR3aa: CASSLQGGGFYNEQFF; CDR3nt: TGTGCCAGCAGCTTACAGGGGGGAGGGTTCTACAATGAGCAGTTCTTC
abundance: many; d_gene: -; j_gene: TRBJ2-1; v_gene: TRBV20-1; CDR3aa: CSARAPAVVEQFF; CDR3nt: TGCAGTGCTAGAGCCCCAGCGGTGGTTGAGCAGTTCTTC
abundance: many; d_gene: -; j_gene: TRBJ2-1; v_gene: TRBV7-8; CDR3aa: CASSLAVLLSSYNEQFF; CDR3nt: TGTGCCAGCAGCTTAGCGGTACTTCTAAGCTCCTACAATGAGCAGTTCTTC
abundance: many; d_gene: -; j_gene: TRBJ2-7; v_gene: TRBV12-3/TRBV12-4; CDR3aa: CASSFPGADEQYF; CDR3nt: TGTGCCAGCAGTTTCCCGGGAGCGGACGAGCAGTACTTC
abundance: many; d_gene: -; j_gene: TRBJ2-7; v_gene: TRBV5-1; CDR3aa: CASSSPDSGNSYEQYF; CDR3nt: TGCGCCAGCAGCTCGCCGGACAGCGGGAACTCCTACGAGCAGTACTTC
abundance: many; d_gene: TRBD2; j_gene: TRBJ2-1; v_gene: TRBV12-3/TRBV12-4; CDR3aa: CASSRTSGNEQFF; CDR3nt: TGTGCCAGCAGCAGGACTAGCGGTAATGAGCAGTTCTTC
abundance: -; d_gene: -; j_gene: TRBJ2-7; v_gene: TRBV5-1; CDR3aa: CASRLGGSSSCEQYF; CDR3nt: TGCGCCAGCAGGTTAGGAGGGAGTAGCTCCTGCGAGCAGTACTTC
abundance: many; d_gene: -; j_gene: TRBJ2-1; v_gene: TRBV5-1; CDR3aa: CASSHGLYNEQFF; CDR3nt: TGCGCCAGCAGCCACGGACTCTACAATGAGCAGTTCTTC
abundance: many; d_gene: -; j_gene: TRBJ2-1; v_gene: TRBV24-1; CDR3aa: CATSTGDYNEQFF; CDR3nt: TGTGCCACGTCTACTGGTGACTACAATGAGCAGTTCTTC
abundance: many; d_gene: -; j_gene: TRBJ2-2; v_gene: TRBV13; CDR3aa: CASSPSRPSNTGELFF; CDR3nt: TGTGCCAGCAGCCCCAGTCGGCCTTCGAACACCGGGGAGCTGTTTTTT
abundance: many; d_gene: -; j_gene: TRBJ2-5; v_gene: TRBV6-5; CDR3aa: CASASPQETQYF; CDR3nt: TGTGCCAGTGCTTCGCCCCAAGAGACCCAGTACTTC
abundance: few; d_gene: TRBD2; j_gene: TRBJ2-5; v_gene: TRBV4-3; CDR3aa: CASSQAGGTQYF; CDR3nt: TGCGCCAGCAGCCAAGCGGGAGGGACCCAGTACTTC
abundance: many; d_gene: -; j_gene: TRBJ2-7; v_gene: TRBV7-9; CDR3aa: CASSLVVVDSAHEQYF; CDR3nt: TGTGCCAGCAGCTTAGTCGTCGTTGACTCAGCCCACGAGCAGTACTTC
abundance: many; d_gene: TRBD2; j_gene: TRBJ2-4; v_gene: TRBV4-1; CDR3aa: CASSSPGLASRGNIQYF; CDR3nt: TGCGCCAGCAGCTCCCCGGGACTAGCGAGTCGGGGGAACATTCAGTACTTC
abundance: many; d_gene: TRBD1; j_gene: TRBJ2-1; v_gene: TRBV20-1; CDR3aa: CSARPDRANEQFF; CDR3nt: TGCAGTGCTAGACCAGACAGGGCCAATGAGCAGTTCTTC
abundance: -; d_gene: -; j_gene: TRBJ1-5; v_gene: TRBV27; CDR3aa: CASKPTVLSNQPQHF; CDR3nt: TGTGCCAGCAAACCCACCGTTCTTAGCAATCAGCCCCAGCATTTT
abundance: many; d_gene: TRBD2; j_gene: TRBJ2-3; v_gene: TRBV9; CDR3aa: CASSVVASGADTQYF; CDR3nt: TGTGCCAGCAGCGTAGTGGCTAGCGGCGCGGATACGCAGTATTTT
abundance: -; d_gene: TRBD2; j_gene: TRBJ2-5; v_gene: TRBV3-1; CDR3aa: CASSHPAKGVAGKTQYF; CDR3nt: TGTGCCAGCAGCCACCCCGCAAAAGGAGTAGCGGGAAAAACCCAGTACTTC
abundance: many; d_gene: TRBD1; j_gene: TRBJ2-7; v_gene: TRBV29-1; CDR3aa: CSVPGQTHEQYF; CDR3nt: TGCAGCGTACCGGGACAGACACACGAGCAGTACTTC
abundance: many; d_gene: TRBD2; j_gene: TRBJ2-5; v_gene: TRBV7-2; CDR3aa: CASSLASGSGVYRETQYF; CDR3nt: TGTGCCAGCAGCTTAGCCAGCGGGAGCGGGGTATACAGGGAGACCCAGTACTTC
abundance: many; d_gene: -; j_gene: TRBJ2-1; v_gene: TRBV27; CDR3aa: CASGPQDVWNEQFF; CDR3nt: TGTGCCAGCGGACCTCAGGACGTTTGGAATGAGCAGTTCTTC
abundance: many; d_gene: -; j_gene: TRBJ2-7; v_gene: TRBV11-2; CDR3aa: CASSLDRDRPASYEQYF; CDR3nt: TGTGCCAGCAGCTTAGATCGGGACCGGCCTGCCTCGTACGAGCAGTACTTC
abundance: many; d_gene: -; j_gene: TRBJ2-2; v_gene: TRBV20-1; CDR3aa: CSAPGRVITGELFF; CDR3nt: TGCAGTGCCCCCGGACGGGTTATCACCGGGGAGCTGTTTTTT
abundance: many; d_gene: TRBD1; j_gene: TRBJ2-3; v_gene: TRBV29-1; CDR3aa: CSAQGYYTDTQYF; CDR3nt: TGCAGCGCACAGGGGTACTACACAGATACGCAGTATTTT
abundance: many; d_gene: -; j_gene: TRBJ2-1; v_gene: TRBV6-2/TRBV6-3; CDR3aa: CASSYKGLDEQFF; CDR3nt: TGTGCCAGCAGTTATAAAGGGCTTGATGAGCAGTTCTTC
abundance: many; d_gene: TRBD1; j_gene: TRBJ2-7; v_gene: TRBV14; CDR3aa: CASSQGPGGSSYEQYF; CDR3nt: TGTGCCAGCAGCCAAGGTCCAGGGGGCAGCTCCTACGAGCAGTACTTC
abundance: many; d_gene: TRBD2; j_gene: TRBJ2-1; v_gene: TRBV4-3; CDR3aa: CASSQGELAGTYNEQFF; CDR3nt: TGCGCCAGCAGCCAAGGGGAACTAGCGGGAACTTACAATGAGCAGTTCTTC
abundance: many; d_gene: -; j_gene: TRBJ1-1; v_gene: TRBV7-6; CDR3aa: CASSFSGRTTEAFF; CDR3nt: TGTGCCAGCAGCTTCTCAGGACGGACCACTGAAGCTTTCTTT
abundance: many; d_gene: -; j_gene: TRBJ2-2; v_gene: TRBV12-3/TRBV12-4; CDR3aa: CASRTPYPHGELFF; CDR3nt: TGTGCCAGCAGGACCCCATACCCTCACGGGGAGCTGTTTTTT
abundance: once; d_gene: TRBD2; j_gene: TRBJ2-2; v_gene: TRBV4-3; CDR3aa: CASSQDMTSPRDVGELFF; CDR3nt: TGCGCCAGCAGCCAAGACATGACTAGCCCCAGGGATGTCGGGGAGCTGTTTTTT
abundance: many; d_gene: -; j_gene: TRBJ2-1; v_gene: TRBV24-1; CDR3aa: CATSAWGSYNEQFF; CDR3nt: TGTGCCACCAGTGCTTGGGGCAGTTACAATGAGCAGTTCTTC
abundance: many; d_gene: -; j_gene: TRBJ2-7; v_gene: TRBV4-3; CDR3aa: CASSQTQGIEQYF; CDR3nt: TGCGCCAGCAGCCAGACTCAGGGTATCGAGCAGTACTTC
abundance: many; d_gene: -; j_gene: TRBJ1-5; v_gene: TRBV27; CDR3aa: CASSLSSPDNQPQHF; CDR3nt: TGTGCCAGCAGTTTATCAAGCCCGGATAATCAGCCCCAGCATTTT
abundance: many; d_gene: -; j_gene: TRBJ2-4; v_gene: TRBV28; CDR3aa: CASTPRLGVMAKNIQYF; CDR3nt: TGTGCCAGCACCCCGAGGTTAGGCGTCATGGCCAAAAACATTCAGTACTTC
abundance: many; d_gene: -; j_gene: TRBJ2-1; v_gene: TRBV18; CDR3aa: CASSTDGYNEQFF; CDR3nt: TGTGCCAGCTCAACCGACGGGTACAATGAGCAGTTCTTC
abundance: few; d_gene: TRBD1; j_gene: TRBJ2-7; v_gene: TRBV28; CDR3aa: CASSLSGQGLYEQYF; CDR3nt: TGTGCCAGCAGTTTATCTGGACAGGGGCTCTACGAGCAGTACTTC
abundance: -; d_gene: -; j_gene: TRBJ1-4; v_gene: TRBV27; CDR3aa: CASSLVSGGEKLFF; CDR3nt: TGTGCCAGCAGTTTAGTTAGCGGGGGTGAAAAACTGTTTTTT
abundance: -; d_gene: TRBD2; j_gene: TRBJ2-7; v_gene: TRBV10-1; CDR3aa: CASSESLAGEQYF; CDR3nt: TGCGCCAGCAGTGAGTCGTTAGCGGGGGAGCAGTACTTC
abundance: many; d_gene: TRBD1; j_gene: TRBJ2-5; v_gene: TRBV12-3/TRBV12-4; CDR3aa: CASSPWRQGLQETQYF; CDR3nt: TGTGCCAGCAGTCCGTGGAGACAGGGCCTACAAGAGACCCAGTACTTC
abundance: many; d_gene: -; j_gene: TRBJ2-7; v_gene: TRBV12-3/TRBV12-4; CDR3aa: CASSSDGSSYEQYF; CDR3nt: TGTGCCAGCAGTTCGGACGGGAGCTCCTACGAGCAGTACTTC
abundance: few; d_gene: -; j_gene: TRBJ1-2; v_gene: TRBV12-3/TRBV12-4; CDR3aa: CASSFGGTGHGYTF; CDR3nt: TGTGCCAGCAGTTTTGGAGGGACGGGGCATGGCTACACCTTC
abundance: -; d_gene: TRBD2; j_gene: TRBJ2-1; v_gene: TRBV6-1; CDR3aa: CASSDWGAGGLYNEQFF; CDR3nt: TGTGCCAGCAGTGACTGGGGGGCGGGAGGGCTCTACAATGAGCAGTTCTTC
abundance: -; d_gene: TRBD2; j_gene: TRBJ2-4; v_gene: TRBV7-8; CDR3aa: CATDVAGGKNIQYF; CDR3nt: TGTGCCACCGACGTAGCGGGAGGGAAAAACATTCAGTACTTC
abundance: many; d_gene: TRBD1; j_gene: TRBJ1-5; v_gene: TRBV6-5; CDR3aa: CASTQGAINQPQHF; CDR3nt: TGTGCCAGCACCCAGGGGGCGATTAATCAGCCCCAGCATTTT
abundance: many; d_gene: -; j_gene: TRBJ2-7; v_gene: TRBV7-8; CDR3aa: CASSLGASLGEQYF; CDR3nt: TGTGCCAGCAGCTTAGGTGCCTCCTTGGGAGAGCAGTACTTC
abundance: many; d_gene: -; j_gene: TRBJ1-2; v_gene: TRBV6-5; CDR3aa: CASSYAVNYGYTF; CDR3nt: TGTGCCAGCAGTTACGCTGTAAACTATGGCTACACCTTC
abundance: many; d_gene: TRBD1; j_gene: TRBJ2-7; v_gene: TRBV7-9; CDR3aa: CASSLDGTAHYEQYF; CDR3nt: TGTGCCAGCAGCCTTGATGGGACAGCCCACTACGAGCAGTACTTC
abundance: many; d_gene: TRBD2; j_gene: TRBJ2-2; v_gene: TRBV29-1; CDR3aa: CSVDGLAGPSNTGELFF; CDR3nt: TGCAGCGTCGATGGACTAGCGGGACCGTCGAACACCGGGGAGCTGTTTTTT
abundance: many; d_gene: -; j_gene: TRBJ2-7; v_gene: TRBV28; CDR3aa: CASSYLGTSYEQYF; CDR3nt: TGTGCCAGCAGCTACCTCGGCACTTCCTACGAGCAGTACTTC
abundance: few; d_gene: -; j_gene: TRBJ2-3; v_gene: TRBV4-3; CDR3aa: CASSQDRDPTDTQYF; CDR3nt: TGCGCCAGCAGCCAAGACAGGGACCCCACAGATACGCAGTATTTT
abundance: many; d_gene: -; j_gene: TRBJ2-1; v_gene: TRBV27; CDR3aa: CASSHQGEGNEQFF; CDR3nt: TGTGCCAGCAGTCACCAAGGAGAGGGGAATGAGCAGTTCTTC
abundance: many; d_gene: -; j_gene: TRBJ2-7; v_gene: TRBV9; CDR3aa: CASSVGSLAYYEQYF; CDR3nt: TGTGCCAGCAGCGTAGGTTCCCTAGCGTACTACGAGCAGTACTTC
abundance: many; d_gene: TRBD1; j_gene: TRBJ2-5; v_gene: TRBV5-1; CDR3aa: CASSAGTGTWAIEETQYF; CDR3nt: TGCGCCAGCAGCGCGGGGACAGGGACGTGGGCCATCGAAGAGACCCAGTACTTC
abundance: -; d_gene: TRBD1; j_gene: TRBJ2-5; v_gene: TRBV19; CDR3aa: CASSMEETGTDQETQYF; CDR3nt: TGTGCCAGTAGTATGGAGGAGACAGGGACCGACCAAGAGACCCAGTACTTC
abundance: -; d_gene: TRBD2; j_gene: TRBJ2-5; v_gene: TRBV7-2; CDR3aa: CASSLLGGQETQYF; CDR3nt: TGTGCCAGCAGCTTATTGGGAGGGCAAGAGACCCAGTACTTC
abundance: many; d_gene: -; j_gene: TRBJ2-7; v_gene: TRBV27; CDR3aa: CASSLVWGEQYF; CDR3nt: TGTGCCAGCAGTTTAGTATGGGGCGAGCAGTACTTC
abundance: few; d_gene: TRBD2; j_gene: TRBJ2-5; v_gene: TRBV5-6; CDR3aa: CASSLAGGRETQYF; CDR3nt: TGTGCCAGCAGCCTAGCGGGAGGACGAGAGACCCAGTACTTC
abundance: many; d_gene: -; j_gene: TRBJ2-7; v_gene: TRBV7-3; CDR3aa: CASSFSLRHYEQYF; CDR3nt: TGTGCCAGCAGCTTCTCTCTCAGGCACTACGAGCAGTACTTC